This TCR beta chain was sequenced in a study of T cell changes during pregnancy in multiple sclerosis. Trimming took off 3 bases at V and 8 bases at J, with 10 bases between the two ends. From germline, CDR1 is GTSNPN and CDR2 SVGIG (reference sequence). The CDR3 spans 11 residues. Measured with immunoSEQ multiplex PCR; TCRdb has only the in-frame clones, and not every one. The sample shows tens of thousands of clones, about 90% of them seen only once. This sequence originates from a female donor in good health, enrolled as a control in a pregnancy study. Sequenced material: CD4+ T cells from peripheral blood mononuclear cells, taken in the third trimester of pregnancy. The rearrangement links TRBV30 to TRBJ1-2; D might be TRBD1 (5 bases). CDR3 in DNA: TGTGCCTGGAGAAGGGGAAACGGCTACACCTTC. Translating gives CAWRRGNGYTF.